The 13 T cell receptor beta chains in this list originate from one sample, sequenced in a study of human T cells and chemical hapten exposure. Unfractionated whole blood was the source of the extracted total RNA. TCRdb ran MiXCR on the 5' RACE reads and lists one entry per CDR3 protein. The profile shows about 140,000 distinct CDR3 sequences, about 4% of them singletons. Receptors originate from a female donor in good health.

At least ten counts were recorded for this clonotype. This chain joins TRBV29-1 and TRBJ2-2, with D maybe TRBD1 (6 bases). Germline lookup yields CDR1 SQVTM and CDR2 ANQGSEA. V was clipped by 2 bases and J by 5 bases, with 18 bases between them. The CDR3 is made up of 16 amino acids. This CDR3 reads CSVEFMQGSRTGELFF. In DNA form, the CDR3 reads TGCAGCGTTGAATTTATGCAGGGGTCAAGGACCGGGGAGCTGTTTTTT.

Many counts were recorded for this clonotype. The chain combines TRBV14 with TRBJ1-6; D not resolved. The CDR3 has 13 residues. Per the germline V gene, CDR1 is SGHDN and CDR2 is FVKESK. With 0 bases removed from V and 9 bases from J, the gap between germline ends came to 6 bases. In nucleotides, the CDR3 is TGTGCCAGCAGCCAAGAGGACGTTTCACCCCTCCACTTT. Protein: CASSQEDVSPLHF.

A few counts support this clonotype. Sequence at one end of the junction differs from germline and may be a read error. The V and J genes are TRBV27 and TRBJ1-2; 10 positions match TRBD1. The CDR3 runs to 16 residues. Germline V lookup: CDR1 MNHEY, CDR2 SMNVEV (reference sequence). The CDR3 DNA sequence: TGTGCCAGCAGTTTACGGGGGACAGGGGACTACTATGGCTACATCTTC. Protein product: CASSLRGTGDYYGYIF.

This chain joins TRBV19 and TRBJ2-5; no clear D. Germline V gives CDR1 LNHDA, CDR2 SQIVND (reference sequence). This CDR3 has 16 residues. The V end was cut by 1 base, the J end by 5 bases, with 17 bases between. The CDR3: CASSIGGFVSQETQYF. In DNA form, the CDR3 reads TGTGCCAGTAGTATAGGCGGATTTGTCAGTCAGGAGACCCAGTACTTC.

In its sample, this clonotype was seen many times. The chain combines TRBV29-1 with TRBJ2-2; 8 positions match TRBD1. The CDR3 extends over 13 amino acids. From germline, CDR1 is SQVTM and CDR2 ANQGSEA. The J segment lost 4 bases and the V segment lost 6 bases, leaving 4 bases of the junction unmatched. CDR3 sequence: CSVRTGTTGELFF. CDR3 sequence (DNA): TGCAGCGTCAGGACAGGGACCACCGGGGAGCTGTTTTTT.

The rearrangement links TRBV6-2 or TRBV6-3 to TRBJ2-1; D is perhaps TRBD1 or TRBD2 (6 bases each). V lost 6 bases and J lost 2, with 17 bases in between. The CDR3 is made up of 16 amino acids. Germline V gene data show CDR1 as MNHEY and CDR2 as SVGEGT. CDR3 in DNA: TGTGCCAGCAGCCCAGGAGGGGGGCAACCCTACAATGAGCAGTTCTTC. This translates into CASSPGGGQPYNEQFF.

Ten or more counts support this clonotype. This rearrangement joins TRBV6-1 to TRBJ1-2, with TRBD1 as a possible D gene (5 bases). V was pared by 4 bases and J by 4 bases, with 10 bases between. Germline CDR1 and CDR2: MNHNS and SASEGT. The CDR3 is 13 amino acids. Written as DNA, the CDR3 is TGTGCCAGCAGTGCGGGACGAGTCTATGGCTACACCTTC. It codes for CASSAGRVYGYTF.

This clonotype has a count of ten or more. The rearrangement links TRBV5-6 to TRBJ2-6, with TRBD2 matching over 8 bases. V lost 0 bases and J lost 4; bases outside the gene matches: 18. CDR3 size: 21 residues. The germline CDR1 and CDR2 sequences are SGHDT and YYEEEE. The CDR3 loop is CASSLVSSGGLHLVGANVLTF. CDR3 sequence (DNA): TGTGCCAGCAGCTTGGTATCGTCGGGGGGGCTTCATCTGGTAGGGGCCAACGTCCTGACTTTC.

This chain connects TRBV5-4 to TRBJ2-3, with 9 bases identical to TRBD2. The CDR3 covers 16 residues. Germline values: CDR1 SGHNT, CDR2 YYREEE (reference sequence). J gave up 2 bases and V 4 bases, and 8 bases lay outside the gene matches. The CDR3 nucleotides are TGTGCCAGCAGCCTCCGGACTAGCGCGACCACAGATACGCAGTATTTT. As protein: CASSLRTSATTDTQYF.

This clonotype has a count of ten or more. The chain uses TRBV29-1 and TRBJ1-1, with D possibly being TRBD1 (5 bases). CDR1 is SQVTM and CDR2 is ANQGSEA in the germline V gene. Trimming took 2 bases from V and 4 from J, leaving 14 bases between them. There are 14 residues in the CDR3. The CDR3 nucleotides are TGCAGCGTTGAACCAGGAGGGGTAATCACTGAAGCTTTCTTT. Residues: CSVEPGGVITEAFF.

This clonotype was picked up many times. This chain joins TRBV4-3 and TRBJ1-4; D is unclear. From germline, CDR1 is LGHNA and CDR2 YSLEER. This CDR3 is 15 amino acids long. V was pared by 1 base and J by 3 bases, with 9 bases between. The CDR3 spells CASSQAQGSNEKLFF. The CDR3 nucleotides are TGCGCCAGCAGCCAAGCGCAAGGGTCTAATGAAAAACTGTTTTTT.

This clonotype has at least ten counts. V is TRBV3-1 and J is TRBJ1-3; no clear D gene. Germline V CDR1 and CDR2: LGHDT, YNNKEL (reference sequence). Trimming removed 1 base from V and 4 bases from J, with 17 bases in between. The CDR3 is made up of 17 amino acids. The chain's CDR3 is CASSQGPHGLFGNTIYF. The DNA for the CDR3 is TGTGCCAGCAGCCAAGGGCCACACGGCCTCTTCGGAAACACCATATATTTT.

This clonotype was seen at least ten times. This CDR3 is CASSRQGGDNQPQHF. In DNA form, the CDR3 reads TGTGCCAGCAGTAGACAGGGGGGGGATAATCAGCCCCAGCATTTT. The chain couples TRBV5-4 to TRBJ1-5; 9 bases align to TRBD1. Trimming cost V 5 bases and J 4 bases; bases outside gene matches: 7. The CDR3 is 15 amino acids. CDR1 is SGHNT and CDR2 is YYREEE in the germline V gene (reference sequence).